The T cell receptor beta chain under discussion was sequenced for a study of response to subunit inactivated influenza vaccine. This clonotype was detected only a few times. The antigen remains unidentified. Findings and limits, study-wide: The authors put forward the suggestion that each seasonal influenza vaccination may bring in only a limited number of new T cells.

Germline V gene data show CDR1 as SNHLY and CDR2 as FYNNEI. The CDR3 runs 16 residues. V gave up 4 bases and J gave up 4 bases, with 16 bases separating them. TCRdb redid the calling of the RT-PCR reads with MiXCR, one entry per CDR3 protein. The sample has about 620,000 distinct CDR3 sequences, approximately 10% seen once. This same sample was also taken into another study, of T cells expressing NK-cell markers. From that second work: 5'RACE template switching built TCR beta cDNA with unique molecular identifiers. Sorted CD3+CD56+NKG2C+, CD3+CD56+NKG2C- and CD3+CD56-NKG2C+ T cells supplied TCR beta repertoires. Seven donors tested HCMV-seropositive and one tested seronegative among the eight sequenced. For 6 or 7 donors, the dominant NKG2C+ clonotypes made up roughly 1.0-7.0% of their CD8+ T cells.

The sequence came from a man aged 50-60 years who received an inactivated influenza vaccine. Sequenced here: PBMCs from blood, sampled on the day of vaccination. This rearrangement joins TRBV2 to TRBJ2-2; TRBD2 is a possible D gene (6 bases). The CDR3: CASSGDKGLLTGELFF. DNA for the CDR3: TGTGCCAGCAGTGGCGATAAGGGACTTCTCACCGGGGAGCTGTTTTTT.